Presented here are 8 T cell receptor beta chains from one specimen sequenced in a study of neurological immune-mediated disorders. TCRdb fed the 5' RACE reads into MiXCR, producing one record per CDR3 protein. Here the sample spans some 100,000 distinct CDR3 sequences, about 13% being singletons. Noted time point: longitudinal time-point 2. Material for sequencing was PBMCs. All receptors come from a female donor with HTLV-1-associated myelopathy (HAM/TSP).

This clonotype was found many times. This chain joins TRBV5-1 and TRBJ2-2; 9 bases are a match to TRBD2. The CDR3 spans 15 residues. V lost 4 bases to trimming and J lost 6 bases; unmatched junction nucleotides: 7. Per germline, CDR1 SGHRS and CDR2 YFSETQ. The CDR3 bases are TGCGCCAGCAGCCGCGGGGGGGCCTCATCCGGGGAGCTGTTTTTT. Residues: CASSRGGASSGELFF.

This clonotype was picked up many times. The chain uses TRBV20-1 and TRBJ2-1, with D tentatively TRBD2 (6 bases). CDR1 DFQATT and CDR2 SNEGSKA come from the germline V gene (reference sequence). V lost 3 bases and J 12 bases, leaving 24 bases between the germline ends. This CDR3 comprises 15 residues. The CDR3 loop reads CSASGTRAQRVGQFF. The CDR3 nucleotides read TGCAGTGCTAGCGGGACTCGCGCACAAAGGGTTGGGCAGTTCTTC.

This clonotype came up many times. The chain is built from TRBV11-2 and TRBJ2-2, with 9 bases aligning to TRBD1. The CDR3 totals 14 residues. The V and J ends lost 6 bases and 4 bases, in that order; junction bases with no gene match: 3. CDR1 and CDR2 (germline): SGHAT, FQNNGV. This chain's CDR3 is CASRETGGTGELFF. The CDR3 DNA follows: TGTGCCAGCAGAGAGACAGGGGGCACCGGGGAGCTGTTTTTT.

The sample holds many counts of this clonotype. The genes are TRBV5-1 and TRBJ2-1; TRBD2 matches at 9 bases. CDR3 length: 16 residues. V was clipped by 0 bases and J by 7 bases; unmatched bases: 8. Germline CDR1 is SGHRS and CDR2 is YFSETQ. Written as DNA, the CDR3 is TGCGCCAGCAGCTTGGATCCCCCAGCGGGAGGAAATGAGCAGTTCTTC. As protein: CASSLDPPAGGNEQFF.

In this sample, this clonotype turned up many times. V usage is TRBV10-3 and J usage is TRBJ2-1, with D tentatively TRBD2 (5 bases). The CDR3 is made up of 14 amino acids. Deletions cut 3 bases from V and 6 bases from J, with 12 bases between. Germline V CDR1 and CDR2: ENHRY, SYGVKD. CDR3 DNA sequence: TGTGCCATCAGTGACCGGGGATCTGGCAATGAGCAGTTCTTC. This sequence encodes CAISDRGSGNEQFF.

As to this clonotype: It may be a read error: a sequence one base away is much more abundant. In nucleotides, the CDR3 is TGTGCCAGCAGCTTAATAGCGGGGGGAGTCTCTGTGGCCAACGTCCTGACTTTC. The encoded protein is CASSLIAGGVSVANVLTF. The rearrangement links TRBV7-3 to TRBJ2-6, with 10 nucleotides matching TRBD2. CDR1 is SGHTA, CDR2 FQGTGA, per germline. The CDR3 consists of 18 residues.

The CDR3 sequence: CASSDPGTGGETQYF. The CDR3 DNA reads TGTGCCAGCAGTGATCCCGGGACAGGGGGGGAGACCCAGTACTTC. The chain links TRBV25-1 to TRBJ2-5; 11 bases agree with TRBD1. V was pared by 3 bases and J by 5 bases, with 5 bases of the junction left unmatched. CDR3 size: 15 residues. Germline-derived CDR1 and CDR2 are MGHDK and SYGVNS. The whole variable domain, remainder taken from reference TRBV25-1 and TRBJ2-5, is EADIYQTPRYLVIGTGKKITLECSQTMGHDKMYWYQQDPGMELHLIHYSYGVNSTEKGDLSSESTVSRIRTEHFPLTLESARPSHTSQYLCASSDPGTGGETQYFGPGTRLLVL.

At least ten counts were recorded for this clonotype. The chain employs TRBV5-1 and TRBJ2-7; unclear D gene. Germline CDR1 reads SGHRS; CDR2 reads YFSETQ. This CDR3 has 15 residues. V was clipped by 4 bases and J by 7 bases, with 21 bases between them. The CDR3 loop reads CASSEQAGRLREQYF. The CDR3 region has the DNA TGCGCCAGCAGCGAGCAGGCAGGCCGGCTTCGAGAGCAGTACTTC.